This record covers a single T cell receptor (beta chain). The antigen is undetermined. Regulatory T cells were sorted from thawed PBMCs rested overnight at 37°C with approximately 180 IU/ml IL-2. The germline V gene encodes CDR1 MNHEY and CDR2 SMNVEV (reference sequence). Losses at the gene ends were 6 bases for V and 3 bases for J; bases not matched to a gene: 10. The CDR3 is 15 residues long. The data were taken from a study of Tregs in tolerant kidney transplant recipients. Study details: Recipients received nonmyeloablative bone marrow transplants from related graft donors, with transient mixed chimerism. Whole-study results and caveats: Antigen-driven expansion was suggested because donor-specific Tregs expanded more than all Tregs in tolerant patients. Some patients' samples used different primers over time, so nucleotide sequences weren't comparable.

Sequencing used immunoSEQ multiplex PCR; TCRdb keeps in-frame clones, though not all of them. The sample consists of 60,000 to 75,000 clones, 80% to 90% of them appearing once. The origin of this receptor is a human donor who received a combined kidney and bone marrow transplant. The sequencing used Tregs from blood, collected before the transplant. V is TRBV27 and J is TRBJ2-7; 8 bases align to TRBD1. CDR3 DNA sequence: TGTGCCAGCAGCCGAGCCGGGACAGGCCTCTACGAGCAGTACTTC. This gives the protein CASSRAGTGLYEQYF.